The 2 T cell receptor beta chains presented below share a single source sample, sequenced in a study of CD8 T cells in ankylosing spondylitis. General study points: Ankylosing spondylitis blood appeared to be characterized by a TCR beta motif of about 8 highly homologous variants.

TCRdb reprocessed the 5' RACE reads with MiXCR, giving one entry per CDR3 protein. The sample shows under 450,000 distinct CDR3 sequences, more than 15% of them seen only once. For these receptors, no antigen is known. Sequencing was carried out using blood, either unsorted or a sorted T cell fraction (not recorded which). These receptors were obtained from a male donor with ankylosing spondylitis.

The chain uses TRBV9 and TRBJ2-3, with unresolved D. The germline V and J ends were trimmed by 2 bases and 6 bases, with 7 bases remaining between them. CDR3 length: 12 residues. Germline values: CDR1 SGDLS, CDR2 YYNGEE. Written as DNA, the CDR3 is TGTGCCAGCAGCGTTTCGAGGGATACGCAGTATTTT. Its translation: CASSVSRDTQYF.

This clonotype was detected a few times. The chain couples TRBV3-1 to TRBJ2-7, with a weak D call TRBD1 (6 bases). The germline V gene encodes CDR1 LGHDT and CDR2 YNNKEL (reference sequence). CDR3 length equals 19 residues. The V and J ends lost 4 bases and 3 bases respectively, with 28 bases between them. The CDR3 coding sequence is TGTGCCAGCAGCCCTCGGGACACTAAGCCTCCCCTACTACGCTACGAGCAGTACTTC. Translation: CASSPRDTKPPLLRYEQYF.